These T cell receptor beta chains were read from a single sample in a study of OX40 agonist ivuxolimab in advanced cancers. Here immunoSEQ multiplex PCR was the method, and the copy in TCRdb shows in-frame clones only, minus some. The table has 90,000 to 150,000 clones, 75% to 90% seen once. The sequenced sample was CD4+ or CD8+ T cells sorted from blood, obtained in a trial of the OX40 agonist ivuxolimab. Every receptor here comes from an adult with an advanced solid tumor such as melanoma, head and neck, liver or kidney cancer. CDR3s include the opening cysteine and the closing phenylalanine or tryptophan. D genes are given only for firm matches. Clone size appears in some rows only: once, few, many, or a class for an expanded clone.

J gene: TRBJ1-6; D gene: .; clone size: .; V gene: TRBV19; CDR3 DNA: TGTGCCAGTAGTATAATACTGGAGGGCAATTCACCCCTCCACTTT; CDR3 protein: CASSIILEGNSPLHF
J gene: TRBJ2-1; D gene: .; clone size: .; V gene: TRBV7-9; CDR3 DNA: TGTGCCACCGGAGGGGGGGGCAATGAGCAGTTCTTC; CDR3 protein: CATGGGGNEQFF
J gene: TRBJ1-4; D gene: TRBD1; clone size: .; V gene: TRBV30; CDR3 DNA: TGTGCCTGGAAAATGGACAGGGTGAACGAAAAACTGTTTTTT; CDR3 protein: CAWKMDRVNEKLFF
J gene: TRBJ1-5; D gene: .; clone size: .; V gene: TRBV30; CDR3 DNA: TGTGCCTGGGGTCAGGGCCAGGGGCGGCCCCAGCATTTT; CDR3 protein: CAWGQGQGRPQHF
J gene: TRBJ1-5; D gene: .; clone size: .; V gene: TRBV10-3; CDR3 DNA: TGTGCCATCAGTGAGTCGGGTTATAGCAATCAGCCCCAGCATTTT; CDR3 protein: CAISESGYSNQPQHF
J gene: TRBJ1-1; D gene: .; clone size: .; V gene: TRBV12-5; CDR3 DNA: TGTGCTAGTGGTTTGAACTTGGGTTCGGGGAACACTGAAGCTTTCTTT; CDR3 protein: CASGLNLGSGNTEAFF
J gene: TRBJ2-3; D gene: .; clone size: .; V gene: TRBV7-2; CDR3 DNA: TGTGCCAGCAGCTTATCAGGTAGCACAGATACGCAGTATTTT; CDR3 protein: CASSLSGSTDTQYF
J gene: TRBJ2-3; D gene: .; clone size: once; V gene: TRBV5-1; CDR3 DNA: TGCGCCAGCAGCTTGGATGGAGGGCCGGTAGATACGCAGTATTTT; CDR3 protein: CASSLDGGPVDTQYF
J gene: TRBJ2-3; D gene: TRBD1; clone size: .; V gene: TRBV7-3; CDR3 DNA: TGTGCCAGCAGCTTAATGGTCGGGGCAGGGGGCGGCACAGATACGCAGTATTTT; CDR3 protein: CASSLMVGAGGGTDTQYF
J gene: TRBJ2-3; D gene: TRBD2; clone size: once; V gene: TRBV7-8; CDR3 DNA: TGTGCCAGCAGCTTGACCAGGACTAGCCGGACCACAGATACGCAGTATTTT; CDR3 protein: CASSLTRTSRTTDTQYF
J gene: TRBJ2-1; D gene: TRBD2; clone size: .; V gene: TRBV19; CDR3 DNA: TGTGCCAGTAGTATAACTGGCGGGGGGGCGACCAATGAGCAGTTCTTC; CDR3 protein: CASSITGGGATNEQFF
J gene: TRBJ1-2; D gene: .; clone size: .; V gene: TRBV28; CDR3 DNA: TGTGCCAGCAGTTGGGAAACCTATGGCTACACCTTC; CDR3 protein: CASSWETYGYTF
J gene: TRBJ2-7; D gene: .; clone size: .; V gene: TRBV6-6; CDR3 DNA: TGTGCCAGCAGTTATTTAGAGCAGTACTTC; CDR3 protein: CASSYLEQYF
J gene: TRBJ2-1; D gene: TRBD2; clone size: .; V gene: TRBV29-1; CDR3 DNA: TGCAGCGCCGGGGGGTCTTACAATGAGCAGTTCTTC; CDR3 protein: CSAGGSYNEQFF